The sequence of this T cell receptor (beta chain) was determined in a study of T cells in Graves' hyperthyroidism and ophthalmopathy. This clonotype has ten or more counts. Its specificity is not known. Source material for PBMCs was less than 12 ml fresh peripheral blood. Study observations and caveats: Ophthalmopathy was distinguished from stable hyperthyroidism by 13 V-J signatures. Also found in blood were most expanded thyroid clonotypes above 0.001.

RNA transcripts were the template for amplifying TCR beta CDR3 regions. A set of HTBI primers served as the primers for a first-round RT-PCR of the TCR CDR3. Using its own MiXCR run on the multiplex PCR reads, TCRdb lists one record per CDR3 protein. The sample records over 300,000 distinct CDR3 sequences, approximately 15% being singletons. The receptor was derived from a woman aged 55-70 years with Graves' hyperthyroidism. The sequenced material came from blood.

The CDR3 is CSARAMGLAGDSTDTQYF. CDR3 bases: TGCAGTGCTAGAGCAATGGGGTTAGCGGGAGACAGCACAGATACGCAGTATTTT. This chain uses TRBV20-1 with TRBJ2-3; the match to TRBD2 covers 9 bases. After removal of 1 base from V and 0 bases from J, the junction contained 11 bases not matched to a gene. This CDR3 contains 18 residues. Germline V gene sequence: CDR1 DFQATT, CDR2 SNEGSKA (reference sequence).